These 24 T cell receptor beta chains share one sample of origin, sequenced in a study of shared clonotypes between healthy human individuals. TCRdb's copy holds only in-frame clones and misses some; the assay was immunoSEQ multiplex PCR. Of around 500,000 clones listed, around 80% are singletons. The material sequenced was PBMCs. The source of these receptors is a woman between 35 and 50 years old in good health. Some clones in this sample may be carry-over from other donors' samples.

The chain couples TRBV2 to TRBJ1-1; D is ambiguous. The V end was cut by 2 bases, the J end by 0 bases, with 7 bases between. From germline, CDR1 is SNHLY and CDR2 FYNNEI. The CDR3 sequence is 14 residues long. CDR3 sequence (DNA): TGTGCCAGCAGTGAAAGGACTATGAACACTGAAGCTTTCTTT. This sequence encodes CASSERTMNTEAFF.

The CDR3 DNA sequence: TGTGCCAGCTCAAAAGGGGGGGCACAGCAGCCCCAGCATTTT. It encodes CASSKGGAQQPQHF. The chain recombines TRBV18 with TRBJ1-5; D is perhaps TRBD1 (6 bases). V shed 5 bases and J shed 7 bases, with 15 bases lying between them. CDR1 and CDR2 from the germline V gene are KGHSH and LQKENI. This CDR3 comprises 14 residues. The variable domain in full, with the rest retrieved from reference TRBV18 and TRBJ1-5, is NAGVMQNPRHLVRRRGQEARLRCSPMKGHSHVYWYRQLPEEGLKFMVYLQKENIIDESGMPKERFSAEFPKEGPSILRIQQVVRGDSAAYFCASSKGGAQQPQHFGDGTRLSIL.

This clone was observed a few times. This sequence joins TRBV10-3 and TRBJ2-5, with D possibly TRBD2 on 5 matching bases. Germline CDR1 and CDR2: ENHRY and SYGVKD. Trimming left V 3 bases short and J 2 bases short, with 13 bases between. The CDR3 extends over 15 amino acids. The CDR3 spells CAISDPGGTQETQYF. Here the CDR3 DNA reads TGTGCCATCAGTGATCCCGGAGGCACACAAGAGACCCAGTACTTC.

A few counts support this clone. V gene TRBV4-3 combines with J gene TRBJ1-2; the D is unclear. V lost 0 bases to trimming and J lost 5 bases, with 16 bases between them. Germline V gives CDR1 LGHNA, CDR2 YSLEER. The CDR3 consists of 16 residues. CDR3 bases: TGCGCCAGCAGCCAAGATCGTCGTCTCTTGCGGTATGGCTACACCTTC. Its protein product is CASSQDRRLLRYGYTF.

This clone was observed a handful of times. This chain uses TRBV2 with TRBJ2-1; 10 bases fit TRBD2. Trimming cost V 5 bases and J 4 bases; bases outside gene matches: 2. Germline CDR1 and CDR2: SNHLY and FYNNEI. The CDR3 length is 14 residues. CDR3 sequence reads: CASSRLAGYNEQFF. Written as DNA, the CDR3 is TGTGCCAGCAGTCGACTAGCGGGTTACAATGAGCAGTTCTTC.

This chain uses TRBV18 with TRBJ2-1, with D possibly matching TRBD1 (7 bases). V gave up 3 bases and J gave up 4 bases, with 16 bases separating them. The CDR3 contains 16 residues. Germline V lookup: CDR1 KGHSH, CDR2 LQKENI. The CDR3: CASSPASRGDYNEQFF. The DNA for the CDR3 is TGTGCCAGCTCACCCGCCTCCAGGGGGGATTACAATGAGCAGTTCTTC.

CDR3 protein: CASARGTTQETQYF. CDR3 coding DNA: TGTGCCAGCGCGAGGGGGACCACACAAGAGACCCAGTACTTC. The rearrangement uses TRBV9 and TRBJ2-5, with a possible D match to TRBD1 (6 bases). Trimming shortened V by 7 bases and J by 2 bases, and 15 bases separated the two germline ends. The germline V gene encodes CDR1 SGDLS and CDR2 YYNGEE. This CDR3 has 14 residues.

In this sample, this clone turned up once. The rearrangement links TRBV5-1 to TRBJ2-3; D could derive from TRBD1 or TRBD2 (5 bases each). Trimming cost V 0 bases and J 7 bases, with 18 bases left between them. CDR3 length: 16 amino acids. The germline CDR1 and CDR2 sequences are SGHRS and YFSETQ. The CDR3 nucleotides read TGCGCCAGCAGCTTGGGGGTCGGGGCCAAGACGAATACGCAGTATTTT. This gives the protein CASSLGVGAKTNTQYF.

The V gene is TRBV6-1, the J gene TRBJ2-2, with D perhaps TRBD1 (6 bases). Germline-derived CDR1 and CDR2 are MNHNS and SASEGT. This CDR3 has 14 amino acids. Trimming removed 1 base at V and 4 bases at J, with 7 bases between. CDR3 protein: CASSEGQVTGELFF. In DNA form, the CDR3 reads TGTGCCAGCAGTGAAGGACAGGTCACCGGGGAGCTGTTTTTT.

The rearrangement joins TRBV21-1 to TRBJ2-1; the DNA was not compared with TRBD2, the D call given in the table. TRBV21-1 is deemed a pseudogene. The CDR3 contains 13 residues. The CDR3 bases are TGTGCCAGCAGCAGCCCCGAACTGAATGAGCAGTTCTTC. Its translation is CASSSPELNEQFF.

On this clone itself: Just one base apart from a much larger clone, this may be a read error. Other DNA sequences from this sample encode an identical CDR3 as well. This chain uses TRBV5-1 with TRBJ1-4, with TRBD1 identical over 7 bases. The CDR3 covers 14 residues. CDR1 SGHRS and CDR2 YFSETQ come from the germline V gene. The J segment lost 4 bases and the V segment lost 0 bases, leaving 0 bases of the junction unmatched. The CDR3, as DNA: TGCGCCAGCAGCTTGGGACAGGGTAATGAAAAACTGTTTTTT. This translates into CASSLGQGNEKLFF.

This chain uses TRBV30 with TRBJ1-1; D gene ambiguous. This CDR3 contains 13 residues. V was shortened by 7 bases and J by 8 bases, with 20 bases between the two germline ends. Germline V gene data show CDR1 as GTSNPN and CDR2 as SVGIG (reference sequence). As DNA, the CDR3 is TGTGCCTCTCAGAGGAGGGCCGCTCTGGAAGCTTTCTTT. Translation: CASQRRAALEAFF.

This clone was picked up a small number of times. The CDR3 loop is CSVTLAGAYNEQFF. CDR3 nucleotides: TGCAGCGTTACCTTAGCGGGAGCATATAATGAGCAGTTCTTC. The genes are TRBV29-1 and TRBJ2-1, with TRBD2 matching over 9 bases. After removal of 5 bases from V and 7 bases from J, the junction contained 9 bases not matched to a gene. Germline CDR1 and CDR2: SQVTM and ANQGSEA. This CDR3 is built from 14 residues.

J is TRBJ2-7 and V is TRBV10-3, with D maybe TRBD2 (5 bases). The germline gives CDR1 ENHRY, CDR2 SYGVKD. V lost 0 bases and J lost 3, with 6 bases in between. This CDR3 has 13 amino acids. The chain's CDR3 is CAISESLVYEQYF. The CDR3 DNA reads TGTGCCATCAGTGAGTCACTAGTCTACGAGCAGTACTTC.

This clone occurred a few times. The chain carries TRBV5-1 and TRBJ2-4, with 9 bases that match TRBD1. Germline CDR1 reads SGHRS; CDR2 reads YFSETQ. V lost 1 base, J lost 9 bases, and 5 bases stayed unmatched. The CDR3 runs to 14 residues. The CDR3 DNA is TGCGCCAGCAGCTTGACGACAGGGGGGAGCATTCAGTACTTC. The encoded protein is CASSLTTGGSIQYF. Drawing the rest from reference TRBV5-1 and TRBJ2-4, the complete variable domain is KAGVTQTPRYLIKTRGQQVTLSCSPISGHRSVSWYQQTPGQGLQFLFEYFSETQRNKGNFPGRFSGRQFSNSRSEMNVSTLELGDSALYLCASSLTTGGSIQYFGAGTRLSVL.

The rearrangement joins TRBV6-5 to TRBJ1-1; TRBD1 agrees at 7 bases. After removal of 2 bases from V and 0 bases from J, the junction contained 0 bases not matched to a gene. The CDR3 is made up of 14 amino acids. CDR1 is MNHEY and CDR2 is SVGAGI in the germline V gene. CDR3 nucleotide sequence: TGTGCCAGCAGTTACGACAGGGTGAACACTGAAGCTTTCTTT. This sequence encodes CASSYDRVNTEAFF.

The chain is built from TRBV27 and TRBJ2-5; D may correspond to TRBD1 or TRBD2 (6 bases each). With 5 bases removed from V and 6 bases from J, the gap between germline ends came to 16 bases. CDR1 is MNHEY and CDR2 is SMNVEV in the germline V gene (reference sequence). The CDR3 has 14 residues. The CDR3 nucleotides are TGTGCCAGCAGTCCAGGAGGGGGTCTGAAGACCCAGTACTTC. Translation: CASSPGGGLKTQYF.

The table lists this clone with a few counts. The chain uses TRBV7-6 and TRBJ2-1, with D possibly matching TRBD2 (6 bases). Per germline, CDR1 SGHVS and CDR2 FNYEAQ. There are 14 residues in the CDR3. Trimming took off 2 bases at V and 13 bases at J, with 18 bases between the two ends. The CDR3 bases are TGTGCCAGCAGCTTAAGTTCCGGGGGACTTTCTCAGTTCTTC. Its translation: CASSLSSGGLSQFF.

The genes are TRBV19 and TRBJ2-2; 10 nucleotides align to TRBD1. From germline, CDR1 is LNHDA and CDR2 SQIVND (reference sequence). This CDR3 spans 15 amino acids. Unmatched junction bases numbered 8, after V lost 9 bases and J lost 4 bases. The DNA of the CDR3 is TGTGCCAGCAGGGACAGGGGTAGCCCCACCGGGGAGCTGTTTTTT. It codes for CASRDRGSPTGELFF. The variable domain in full, with the rest retrieved from reference TRBV19 and TRBJ2-2, is DGGITQSPKYLFRKEGQNVTLSCEQNLNHDAMYWYRQDPGQGLRLIYYSQIVNDFQKGDIAEGYSVSREKKESFPLTVTSAQKNPTAFYLCASRDRGSPTGELFFGEGSRLTVL.

The V call is TRBV27, the J call TRBJ2-7, with 8 bases matching TRBD2. The ends lost 0 bases at V and 4 bases at J; junction bases unmatched: 2. Germline V CDR1 and CDR2: MNHEY, SMNVEV (reference sequence). The CDR3 contains 14 residues. In nucleotides, the CDR3 is TGTGCCAGCAGTTTATCGCGGGGGGCTTACGAGCAGTACTTC. Translated: CASSLSRGAYEQYF.

V and J are TRBV5-6 and TRBJ2-7; 8 bases fit TRBD2. The CDR3 spans 14 residues. The V gene end was trimmed by 0 bases and the J gene end by 6 bases; junction bases not matched to a gene: 5. Germline V gene data show CDR1 as SGHDT and CDR2 as YYEEEE. DNA of the CDR3: TGTGCCAGCAGCTTGGGCGGGAGCGGGGGCGAGCAGTACTTC. Amino acids: CASSLGGSGGEQYF.

The chain carries TRBV6-1 and TRBJ2-5; 8 nucleotides agree with TRBD2. V lost 3 bases, J lost 7 bases, and 10 bases stayed unmatched. The germline gives CDR1 MNHNS, CDR2 SASEGT. This CDR3 has 15 residues. The CDR3 DNA follows: TGTGCCAGCAGTGAGCTTGGTAGCAGCGGGGGGACCCAGTACTTC. This codes for CASSELGSSGGTQYF.

This chain's CDR3 is CASSLLDPSTDTQYF. Here the CDR3 DNA reads TGTGCCAGCAGCTTACTTGACCCTAGCACAGATACGCAGTATTTT. V and J are TRBV11-2 and TRBJ2-3; D ambiguous. V was clipped by 2 bases and J by 0 bases, with 9 bases between them. This CDR3 has 15 residues. CDR1 is SGHAT and CDR2 is FQNNGV in the germline V gene. The full variable domain, rest sourced from reference TRBV11-2 and TRBJ2-3, is EAGVAQSPRYKIIEKRQSVAFWCNPISGHATLYWYQQILGQGPKLLIQFQNNGVVDDSQLPKDRFSAERLKGVDSTLKIQPAKLEDSAVYLCASSLLDPSTDTQYFGPGTRLTVL.

This chain links TRBV27 with TRBJ1-1; D ambiguous. Germline V lookup: CDR1 MNHEY, CDR2 SMNVEV (reference sequence). The CDR3 extends over 14 amino acids. With 1 base removed from V and 1 base from J, the gap between germline ends came to 7 bases. CDR3 loop: CASSLWAENTEAFF. As DNA, the CDR3 is TGTGCCAGCAGTTTATGGGCGGAGAACACTGAAGCTTTCTTT.